One sample yielded the 29 T cell receptor beta chains listed below, sequenced in a study of PD-1 blockade in classical Hodgkin lymphoma. The repertoire was sequenced with immunoSEQ multiplex PCR; TCRdb's copy has only in-frame clones and lacks some. The sample has about 28,000 clones, less than 85% seen once. Every patient had relapsed following autologous stem cell transplantation, and cohorts differed in brentuximab vedotin exposure. Source: peripheral blood mononuclear cells (PBMCs), taken before the second cycle of nivolumab. All receptors come from a human donor with classical Hodgkin lymphoma.

The chain is built from TRBV6-1 and TRBJ2-1, with 11 nucleotides matching TRBD1. From germline, CDR1 is MNHNS and CDR2 SASEGT. After removal of 7 bases from V and 6 bases from J, the junction contained 5 bases not matched to a gene. This CDR3 region has 14 residues. CDR3 nucleotides: TGTGCCAGCATATTAGGGACAGGGGGCAATGAGCAGTTCTTC. Its translation: CASILGTGGNEQFF.

V and J are TRBV4-2 and TRBJ2-2; TRBD2 matches 7 bases. The germline gives CDR1 LGHNA, CDR2 YNFKEQ. The ends lost 0 bases at V and 3 bases at J; junction bases unmatched: 1. The CDR3 consists of 15 residues. CDR3 region: CASSQDGGDTGELFF. The CDR3 coding sequence is TGTGCCAGCAGCCAAGATGGGGGGGACACCGGGGAGCTGTTTTTT.

J is TRBJ2-7 and V is TRBV5-6; 9 nucleotides match TRBD1. The trim removed 2 bases at V and 3 bases at J, leaving 6 bases unmatched. The germline V gene encodes CDR1 SGHDT and CDR2 YYEEEE. The CDR3 length is 15 residues. Written as DNA, the CDR3 is TGTGCCAGCAGCTTTCCGGGACAGGGTGACTACGAGCAGTACGTC. It encodes CASSFPGQGDYEQYV.

This chain links TRBV7-2 with TRBJ1-2; weak D call: TRBD1 (6 bases). V lost 5 bases, J lost 8 bases, and 15 bases lay in between. This CDR3 contains 13 residues. CDR1 and CDR2 (germline): SGHTA, FQGNSA. Here the CDR3 reads CASSPLAGVGYTF. DNA for the CDR3: TGTGCCAGCAGCCCCCTGGCAGGGGTAGGCTACACCTTC.

This clone was observed a few times. The chain joins TRBV28 to TRBJ1-2; 7 nucleotides line up with TRBD1. Germline CDR1 is MDHEN and CDR2 is SYDVKM. J gave up 0 bases and V 5 bases, and 6 bases lay outside the gene matches. This CDR3 has 15 residues. CDR3 in DNA: TGTGCCAGCAGTGGGCTTGGGACAGCTAACTATGGCTACACCTTC. It codes for CASSGLGTANYGYTF.

CDR3 region: CASSEGRTNYGYTF. In DNA form, the CDR3 reads TGTGCCAGCAGTGAAGGCAGGACTAACTATGGCTACACCTTC. This chain links TRBV2 with TRBJ1-2; D remains unclear. V gave up 1 base and J gave up 0 bases, with 6 bases separating them. CDR1 and CDR2 from the germline V gene are SNHLY and FYNNEI. The CDR3 runs to 14 residues.

The gene calls are TRBV4-3 and TRBJ2-3, with TRBD1 matching over 7 bases. With 5 bases clipped from V and 2 bases from J, the junction kept 4 bases outside the gene matches. CDR1 LGHNA and CDR2 YSLEER come from the germline V gene. The CDR3 contains 14 residues. The CDR3 bases are TGCGCCAGCAGCGATGGACAGGACACAGATACGCAGTATTTT. It is translated as CASSDGQDTDTQYF.

The chain uses TRBV5-1 and TRBJ2-7; TRBD1 matches 10 bases. The germline CDR1 and CDR2 sequences are SGHRS and YFSETQ. There are 15 residues in the CDR3. V gave up 3 bases and J gave up 4 bases; unmatched junction bases: 7. CDR3 nucleotides: TGCGCCAGCAGCTCCACTCGGGACAGGGGATACGAGCAGTACTTC. It specifies CASSSTRDRGYEQYF.

The chain couples TRBV10-3 to TRBJ2-1; D gene uncertain. Trimming pared 3 bases from V and 7 bases from J, leaving 10 bases between. Germline assignment: CDR1 ENHRY and CDR2 SYGVKD. This CDR3 is built from 13 residues. The DNA of the CDR3 is TGTGCCATCAGTGATACGAGTGCTAATGAGCAGTTCTTC. It translates to CAISDTSANEQFF.

V usage is TRBV19 and J usage is TRBJ2-1; TRBD2 matches 11 bases. This CDR3 region has 15 residues. From germline, CDR1 is LNHDA and CDR2 SQIVND (reference sequence). With V trimmed by 6 bases and J by 7 bases, 8 bases remained unmatched. CDR3 residues: CASSLSGRAWNEQFF. CDR3 bases: TGTGCCAGTAGCCTTAGCGGGAGGGCCTGGAATGAGCAGTTCTTC.

This chain uses TRBV28 with TRBJ1-5; no reliable D call. Trimming removed 0 bases from V and 7 bases from J, with 4 bases in between. The germline CDR1 and CDR2 sequences are MDHEN and SYDVKM. The CDR3 length is 12 residues. Here the CDR3 reads CASSLWVQPQHF. Written as DNA, the CDR3 is TGTGCCAGCAGTTTATGGGTCCAGCCCCAGCATTTT.

The V and J genes are TRBV11-3 and TRBJ1-1; D is unresolved. With 1 base removed from V and 4 bases from J, the gap between germline ends came to 10 bases. Germline loops: CDR1 SGHNT, CDR2 YENEEA. The CDR3 runs to 14 residues. CDR3 region: CASSLAGGGTEAFF. Here the CDR3 DNA reads TGTGCCAGCAGCTTAGCAGGAGGCGGCACTGAAGCTTTCTTT.

The rearrangement uses TRBV27 and TRBJ2-3, with TRBD1 identical over 7 bases. Germline V CDR1 and CDR2: MNHEY, SMNVEV (reference sequence). The CDR3 spans 12 residues. After removal of 7 bases from V and 6 bases from J, the junction contained 4 bases not matched to a gene. CDR3 protein: CASKGAGDTQYF. CDR3 DNA: TGTGCCAGCAAGGGGGCAGGTGATACGCAGTATTTT.

The gene calls are TRBV20-1 and TRBJ2-5; no definite D call. In germline, CDR1 is DFQATT, CDR2 SNEGSKA (reference sequence). The V gene lost 3 bases and the J gene lost 5 bases, with 7 bases spanning the gap. This CDR3 has 11 residues. This CDR3 is CSASGWETQYF. CDR3 bases: TGCAGTGCTAGTGGCTGGGAGACCCAGTACTTC.

This clone was counted only a few times. The chain combines TRBV5-6 with TRBJ2-3, with D unclear. The ends were cut back, 1 base at V and 1 base at J, with 7 bases in the middle. CDR1 and CDR2 (germline): SGHDT, YYEEEE. The CDR3 covers 14 residues. The CDR3 nucleotides are TGTGCCAGCAGCTTGAAACGACGCACAGATACGCAGTATTTT. This sequence encodes CASSLKRRTDTQYF. Using reference TRBV5-6 and TRBJ2-3 for the parts outside the CDR3, the full variable domain is DAGVTQSPTHLIKTRGQQVTLRCSPKSGHDTVSWYQQALGQGPQFIFQYYEEEERQRGNFPDRFSGHQFPNYSSELNVNALLLGDSALYLCASSLKRRTDTQYFGPGTRLTVL.

V gene TRBV5-1 combines with J gene TRBJ2-1, with TRBD2 identical over 8 bases. This CDR3 has 19 amino acids. Per the germline V gene, CDR1 is SGHRS and CDR2 is YFSETQ. V lost 7 bases, J lost 0 bases, and 18 bases stayed unmatched. The chain's CDR3 is CASSRTSSLGPGSYNEQFF. DNA of the CDR3: TGCGCCAGCTCCCGGACTAGCAGTTTAGGGCCGGGCTCCTACAATGAGCAGTTCTTC.

This clone was counted once. The V call is TRBV6-6, the J call TRBJ1-2; 10 positions agree with TRBD1. J lost 3 bases, V lost 2 bases, and 3 bases had no gene match. CDR3 size: 15 residues. Germline V gene lookup returns CDR1 MNHNY and CDR2 SVGAGI (reference sequence). The CDR3 bases are TGTGCCAGCAGTTACCTGACAGGGGGCGACTATGGCTACACCTTC. This gives the protein CASSYLTGGDYGYTF.

CDR3 residues: CAIRKEGNYGYTF. The CDR3 bases are TGTGCCATCAGAAAGGAGGGGAACTATGGCTACACCTTC. The V gene is TRBV10-3, the J gene TRBJ1-2, with D possibly TRBD1 on 5 matching bases. The V gene's germline CDR1 is ENHRY and CDR2 SYGVKD. This CDR3 spans 13 amino acids. With 6 bases removed from V and 2 bases from J, the gap between germline ends came to 10 bases.

The rearrangement joins TRBV6-1 to TRBJ2-2, with D hard to call. Trimming left V 2 bases short and J 0 bases short, with 10 bases between. The CDR3 runs 16 residues. CDR1 is MNHNS and CDR2 is SASEGT in the germline V gene. The CDR3 protein is CASSEQKYANTGELFF. The CDR3 DNA sequence: TGTGCCAGCAGTGAACAGAAGTACGCGAACACCGGGGAGCTGTTTTTT.

The rearrangement links TRBV11-2 to TRBJ2-2; D is unresolved. Germline CDR1 is SGHAT and CDR2 is FQNNGV. CDR3 size: 13 residues. The V gene lost 0 bases and the J gene lost 6 bases, with 5 bases spanning the gap. The DNA for the CDR3 is TGTGCCAGCAGCTTAGAGGGTCCCGGGGAGCTGTTTTTT. Translated: CASSLEGPGELFF.

This chain joins TRBV9 and TRBJ2-3; 9 bases map to TRBD1. The CDR3 sequence is 16 residues long. Trimming removed 2 bases from V and 2 bases from J; junction bases left unmatched: 6. The germline V gene has CDR1 SGDLS and CDR2 YYNGEE. The CDR3 sequence is CASSVAGTGLTDTQYF. DNA for the CDR3: TGTGCCAGCAGCGTGGCCGGGACAGGGCTCACAGATACGCAGTATTTT.

The rearrangement joins TRBV7-8 to TRBJ2-5; D gene uncertain. From germline, CDR1 is SGHVS and CDR2 FQNEAQ. The CDR3 contains 12 residues. V dropped 8 bases and J dropped 1 base, with 8 bases sitting between them. The CDR3 DNA reads TGTGCCAGCCCCGGGCCCCAAGAGACCCAGTACTTC. This sequence encodes CASPGPQETQYF.

The rearrangement links TRBV11-3 to TRBJ2-1, with D possibly called TRBD1 or TRBD2 (7 bases each). This CDR3 contains 13 residues. CDR1 is SGHNT, CDR2 YENEEA, per germline. V shed 3 bases and J shed 8 bases, with 11 bases lying between them. CDR3 region: CASSLQGGHEQFF. The CDR3 DNA is TGTGCCAGCAGCTTGCAGGGGGGGCATGAGCAGTTCTTC. Filled out from reference TRBV11-3 and TRBJ2-1, the complete variable domain reads EAGVVQSPRYKIIEKKQPVAFWCNPISGHNTLYWYLQNLGQGPELLIRYENEEAVDDSQLPKDRFSAERLKGVDSTLKIQPAELGDSAVYLCASSLQGGHEQFFGPGTRLTVL.

The J gene is TRBJ2-3, the V gene TRBV10-1; D may be TRBD2 (6 bases). This CDR3 is 14 amino acids long. Germline V CDR1 and CDR2: WNHNN, SYGVQD (reference sequence). V lost 8 bases and J 0 bases, leaving 12 bases between the germline ends. The CDR3 DNA follows: TGCGCCAGCGCCCGGGAGAGTAGCACAGATACGCAGTATTTT. Amino acid sequence: CASARESSTDTQYF.

This chain joins TRBV6-1 and TRBJ2-5; D is uncertain. Germline V gives CDR1 MNHNS, CDR2 SASEGT. There are 13 residues in the CDR3. The V gene lost 7 bases and the J gene lost 5 bases, with 14 bases spanning the gap. CDR3 bases: TGTGCCAGCATGATGGGGTTTGAGGAGACCCAGTACTTC. This translates into CASMMGFEETQYF.

The chain recombines TRBV7-9 with TRBJ1-4; maybe TRBD1 (6 bases). The length of the CDR3 is 14 residues. Trimming removed 4 bases from V and 5 bases from J, with 11 bases in between. Germline-derived CDR1 and CDR2 are SEHNR and FQNEAQ (reference sequence). The CDR3 region has the DNA TGTGCCAGCAGCTCCAGGGGCGCGAATGAAAAACTGTTTTTT. Translating it yields CASSSRGANEKLFF.

The rearrangement uses TRBV28 and TRBJ2-2; D gene unclear. Per the germline V gene, CDR1 is MDHEN and CDR2 is SYDVKM. The CDR3 runs to 13 residues. V was shortened by 5 bases and J by 4 bases, with 8 bases between the two germline ends. CDR3 in DNA: TGTGCCAGCAGTCGTCCTGCCACCGGGGAGCTGTTTTTT. The encoded protein is CASSRPATGELFF.

The V and J genes are TRBV9 and TRBJ2-2, with D unclear. Germline V gene lookup returns CDR1 SGDLS and CDR2 YYNGEE. Trimming shortened V by 0 bases and J by 1 base, and 7 bases separated the two germline ends. This CDR3 contains 15 residues. CDR3 nucleotides: TGTGCCAGCAGCGTAGGACACGTGAACACCGGGGAGCTGTTTTTT. Encoded protein: CASSVGHVNTGELFF.

This sequence joins TRBV6-5 and TRBJ1-5; D might be TRBD1 (5 bases). The CDR3 runs to 13 residues. Per germline, CDR1 MNHEY and CDR2 SVGAGI. V dropped 6 bases and J dropped 9 bases, with 15 bases sitting between them. This CDR3 reads CASRPGSYGPQHF. CDR3 in DNA: TGTGCCAGCAGACCAGGGTCCTACGGGCCCCAGCATTTT.